Each of the 14 T cell receptor beta chains below was sequenced from the same sample in a study of control samples from healthy donors and cancer patients (dated by TCRdb to the early 2020s). The protocol used for the library was the immunoSEQ multiplex PCR assay. TCRdb provides this immuneACCESS table in a form limited to in-frame rearrangements. Some clones are lacking; in checked studies, under half of them reflect an unresolved V gene, and why the rest are absent is not known. Across this sample there are 150,000 or so clones, with 80% to 95% seen only once. Around 5.1% of the sample rests with the top ten. The sample comprised blood. Receptors were obtained from a man between 18 and 29 years old in good health.

Concerning this clone: The sample carries other DNA sequences with the same CDR3. The chain couples TRBV5-1 to TRBJ2-2; D possibly corresponds to TRBD2 (6 bases). This CDR3 contains 14 residues. Deletions cut 4 bases from V and 3 bases from J, with 10 bases between. Looked up from germline, CDR1 is SGHRS and CDR2 is YFSETQ. The CDR3 DNA sequence: TGCGCCAGCAGCCAAGGGACTGACACCGGGGAGCTGTTTTTT. It specifies CASSQGTDTGELFF. The full variable domain, with the rest looked up from reference TRBV5-1 and TRBJ2-2, is KAGVTQTPRYLIKTRGQQVTLSCSPISGHRSVSWYQQTPGQGLQFLFEYFSETQRNKGNFPGRFSGRQFSNSRSEMNVSTLELGDSALYLCASSQGTDTGELFFGEGSRLTVL.

This chain joins TRBV5-1 and TRBJ1-3, with a weak D call TRBD1 (6 bases). V lost 3 bases, J lost 0 bases, and 19 bases lay in between. There are 18 residues in the CDR3. Per germline, CDR1 SGHRS and CDR2 YFSETQ. The CDR3 loop is CASSSAKDSSPSGNTIYF. CDR3 in DNA: TGCGCCAGCAGCTCGGCGAAGGACAGTAGTCCCTCTGGAAACACCATATATTTT.

CDR3 loop: CASSFLDSTKDTQYF. The CDR3 DNA reads TGCGCCAGCAGCTTCCTGGACAGTACGAAGGATACGCAGTATTTT. The V call is TRBV5-1, the J call TRBJ2-3, with D possibly TRBD1 on 6 matching bases. Germline CDR1 is SGHRS and CDR2 is YFSETQ. V lost 2 bases and J lost 6, with 16 bases in between. CDR3 length equals 15 residues.

This chain uses TRBV6-1 with TRBJ2-5; 8 nucleotides agree with TRBD1. Germline loops: CDR1 MNHNS, CDR2 SASEGT. CDR3 length equals 13 residues. J gave up 3 bases and V 3 bases, and 0 bases lay outside the gene matches. The chain's CDR3 is CASSETGEETQYF. DNA for the CDR3: TGTGCCAGCAGTGAGACAGGGGAAGAGACCCAGTACTTC.

The chain joins TRBV6-6 to TRBJ2-3; D is ambiguous. V gave up 6 bases and J gave up 2 bases, with 9 bases separating them. Germline lookup yields CDR1 MNHNY and CDR2 SVGAGI (reference sequence). The length of the CDR3 is 13 residues. CDR3 DNA sequence: TGTGCCAGCAGGGAAACCGTCACAGATACGCAGTATTTT. It is translated as CASRETVTDTQYF.

The genes are TRBV7-2 and TRBJ2-2; 7 bases are a match to TRBD1. Germline CDR1 reads SGHTA; CDR2 reads FQGNSA. Germline trimming cut 5 bases from V and 0 bases from J; bases unmatched to any gene: 9. The CDR3 contains 17 residues. The chain's CDR3 is CASSPSTGTSNTGELFF. The CDR3 coding sequence is TGTGCCAGCAGCCCCTCGACAGGGACCTCGAACACCGGGGAGCTGTTTTTT.

The V gene is TRBV2, the J gene TRBJ1-5; D is ambiguous. Germline V gene lookup returns CDR1 SNHLY and CDR2 FYNNEI. This CDR3 is 13 amino acids long. V lost 5 bases, J lost 0 bases, and 5 bases lay in between. The CDR3 loop is CASSTNSNQPQHF. DNA for the CDR3: TGTGCCAGCAGTACAAATAGCAATCAGCCCCAGCATTTT.

The V gene is TRBV9, the J gene TRBJ2-7; D is perhaps TRBD2 (5 bases). In germline, CDR1 is SGDLS, CDR2 YYNGEE. Trimming cost V 4 bases and J 0 bases, with 11 bases left between them. The CDR3 contains 14 residues. The CDR3 sequence: CASSNTGVSYEQYF. The CDR3 region has the DNA TGTGCCAGCAGCAATACCGGGGTCTCCTACGAGCAGTACTTC.

This rearrangement joins TRBV2 to TRBJ1-4; possible D gene TRBD1, 5 bases. The V gene's germline CDR1 is SNHLY and CDR2 FYNNEI. The V gene lost 4 bases and the J gene lost 7 bases, with 10 bases spanning the gap. This CDR3 is built from 13 residues. The CDR3: CASSADGGEKLFF. As DNA, the CDR3 is TGTGCCAGCAGTGCGGACGGGGGTGAAAAACTGTTTTTT.

This sequence joins TRBV7-9 and TRBJ1-2, with a weak D call TRBD1 (5 bases). V lost 3 bases and J lost 7, with 12 bases in between. Germline values: CDR1 SEHNR, CDR2 FQNEAQ (reference sequence). The CDR3 sequence is 13 residues long. In DNA form, the CDR3 reads TGTGCCAGCAGCTTGCCAGGGTCGATTGGCTACACCTTC. Its translation: CASSLPGSIGYTF.

About this clone itself: This specimen includes other DNA sequences encoding the same CDR3. The V gene is TRBV9, the J gene TRBJ1-5; 10 positions agree with TRBD1. The V gene's germline CDR1 is SGDLS and CDR2 YYNGEE. The V gene end was trimmed by 2 bases and the J gene end by 5 bases; junction bases not matched to a gene: 1. There are 14 residues in the CDR3. The CDR3 sequence is CASSVGQGDQPQHF. For the CDR3, the DNA is TGTGCCAGCAGCGTTGGACAGGGGGATCAGCCCCAGCATTTT.

There are a few counts of this clone. The chain combines TRBV2 with TRBJ1-1, with D tentatively TRBD1 (6 bases). This CDR3 region has 12 residues. Germline CDR1 is SNHLY and CDR2 is FYNNEI. The germline V and J ends were trimmed by 8 bases and 7 bases, with 14 bases remaining between them. DNA for the CDR3: TGTGCCAGCCGGGGGGGGGCCCTTGAAGCTTTCTTT. This codes for CASRGGALEAFF.

The V call is TRBV27, the J call TRBJ2-7, with D possibly matching TRBD2 (7 bases). Trimming took 3 bases from V and 0 from J, leaving 9 bases between them. There are 14 residues in the CDR3. Germline CDR1 reads MNHEY; CDR2 reads SMNVEV (reference sequence). The CDR3 bases are TGTGCCAGCAGTTTCGGGGGGCCCTCCTACGAGCAGTACTTC. Residues: CASSFGGPSYEQYF.

This clone was counted only a few times. The rearrangement links TRBV29-1 to TRBJ1-2, with D hard to call. CDR1 and CDR2 from the germline V gene are SQVTM and ANQGSEA. The CDR3 has 12 residues. V was trimmed by 0 bases and J by 8 bases, leaving 10 bases between them. This chain's CDR3 is CSVEDLRYGYTF. Here the CDR3 DNA reads TGCAGCGTTGAAGACCTCCGATACGGCTACACCTTC.